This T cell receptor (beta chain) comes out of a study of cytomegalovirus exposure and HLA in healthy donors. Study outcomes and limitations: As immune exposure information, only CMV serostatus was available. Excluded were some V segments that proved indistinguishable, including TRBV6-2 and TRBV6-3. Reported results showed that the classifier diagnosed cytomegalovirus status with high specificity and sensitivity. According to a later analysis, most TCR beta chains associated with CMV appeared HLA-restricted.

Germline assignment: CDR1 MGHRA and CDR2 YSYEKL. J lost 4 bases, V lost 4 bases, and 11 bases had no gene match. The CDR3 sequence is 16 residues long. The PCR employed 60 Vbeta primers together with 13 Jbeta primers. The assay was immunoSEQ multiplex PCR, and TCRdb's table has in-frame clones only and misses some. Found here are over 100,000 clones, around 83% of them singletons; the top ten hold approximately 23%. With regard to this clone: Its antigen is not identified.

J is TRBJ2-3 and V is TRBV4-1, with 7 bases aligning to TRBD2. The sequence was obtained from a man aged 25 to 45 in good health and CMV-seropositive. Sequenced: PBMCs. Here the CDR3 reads CASSRQDGRWSDTQYF. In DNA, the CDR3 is TGCGCCAGCAGCCGCCAGGACGGGAGGTGGTCAGATACGCAGTATTTT.